Below, 13 T cell receptor beta chains from the same sample are listed, as sequenced in a study of T cell repertoires in cytomegalovirus infection. TCRdb re-called the reads with MiXCR, one entry per CDR3 protein. The data contain 250,000 to 350,000 distinct CDR3 sequences, roughly 25% of them seen just once; the ten biggest clones take up 11% to 15%. The sequenced sample was PBMCs. These receptors were obtained from a human donor in good health (CMV status not recorded). Some clones in this sample may be carry-over from other donors' samples.

This clonotype came up many times. The gene calls are TRBV11-2 and TRBJ2-5; 7 bases map to TRBD2. The CDR3 spans 14 residues. Trimming removed 5 bases from V and 1 base from J; junction bases left unmatched: 4. Looked up from germline, CDR1 is SGHAT and CDR2 is FQNNGV. The CDR3 coding sequence is TGTGCCAGCAGCCCGCGGGGGACCCAAGAGACCCAGTACTTC. Translation gives CASSPRGTQETQYF.

By share, this clonotype ranks as large. V gene TRBV7-9 combines with J gene TRBJ1-1, with D unclear. Germline V lookup: CDR1 SEHNR, CDR2 FQNEAQ (reference sequence). Trimming removed 3 bases at V and 0 bases at J, with 11 bases between. The CDR3 consists of 15 residues. This CDR3 reads CASSFMGGLNTEAFF. CDR3 sequence (DNA): TGTGCCAGCAGCTTTATGGGAGGGTTGAACACTGAAGCTTTCTTT.

The rearrangement joins TRBV25-1 to TRBJ2-1, with TRBD2 matching 13 bases. Germline CDR1 and CDR2: MGHDK and SYGVNS. J lost 8 bases, V lost 4 bases, and 5 bases had no gene match. The CDR3 runs to 15 residues. CDR3 coding DNA: TGTGCCAGCAGTGGACGGACTAGCGGGAGCTATGAGCAGTTCTTC. Its protein product is CASSGRTSGSYEQFF.

The chain has TRBV5-1 and TRBJ2-1; 10 nucleotides match TRBD2. Per germline, CDR1 SGHRS and CDR2 YFSETQ. V trimming: 4 bases; J trimming: 2 bases; junction bases outside the gene matches: 3. CDR3 length: 15 amino acids. DNA of the CDR3: TGCGCCAGCAGCCGAAGCGGGGGGGCCTACAATGAGCAGTTCTTC. The encoded protein is CASSRSGGAYNEQFF.

This clonotype was recorded once. This chain joins TRBV4-1 and TRBJ2-1; 7 nucleotides agree with TRBD2. Losses at the gene ends were 4 bases for V and 8 bases for J; bases not matched to a gene: 14. Germline V lookup: CDR1 MGHRA, CDR2 YSYEKL. The CDR3 consists of 16 residues. CDR3 loop: CASSPQKEREIYEQFF. The DNA of the CDR3 is TGCGCCAGCAGCCCCCAGAAGGAGCGGGAAATCTATGAGCAGTTCTTC.

Here the CDR3 reads CASSQDRSLQFFFPGELFF. CDR3 nucleotide sequence: TGCGCCAGCAGCCAAGATCGATCGTTACAATTTTTCTTCCCCGGGGAGCTGTTTTTT. V usage is TRBV4-3 and J usage is TRBJ2-2; unclear D gene. Germline V gene lookup returns CDR1 LGHNA and CDR2 YSLEER. V shed 0 bases and J shed 6 bases, with 23 bases lying between them. The CDR3 length is 19 residues.

This clonotype occurred many times. This chain connects TRBV11-2 to TRBJ2-5; possibly TRBD1 for D (6 bases). Trimming cost V 5 bases and J 5 bases, with 15 bases left between them. The CDR3 extends over 14 amino acids. From germline, CDR1 is SGHAT and CDR2 FQNNGV. CDR3 sequence (DNA): TGTGCCAGCAGCCCTCAGGGGCGCAGGGAGACCCAGTACTTC. Translating it yields CASSPQGRRETQYF.

This clonotype appeared many times. The CDR3 spells CASSPLWGGLDEQFF. Here the CDR3 DNA reads TGTGCCAGCAGCCCTCTTTGGGGGGGCCTCGATGAGCAGTTCTTC. The rearrangement links TRBV7-2 to TRBJ2-1; D may be TRBD2 (7 bases). V was clipped by 5 bases and J by 8 bases, with 19 bases between them. The CDR3 is 15 residues long. Germline CDR1 is SGHTA and CDR2 is FQGNSA.

The genes are TRBV7-2 and TRBJ2-7; D remains unclear. The V and J ends lost 5 bases and 8 bases respectively, with 10 bases between them. The CDR3 is 11 residues long. Germline CDR1 SGHTA, CDR2 FQGNSA. The CDR3 sequence: CASSPFTQQYF. The DNA of the CDR3 is TGTGCCAGCAGCCCTTTCACCCAGCAGTACTTC.

In its sample, this clonotype was seen many times. The J gene is TRBJ1-1, the V gene TRBV7-2; 7 nucleotides line up with TRBD1. CDR1 and CDR2 from the germline V gene are SGHTA and FQGNSA. V gave up 6 bases and J gave up 3 bases; unmatched junction bases: 4. CDR3 length equals 13 residues. DNA of the CDR3: TGTGCCAGCAGGCCCGACAGGGACACTGAAGCTTTCTTT. Its protein product is CASRPDRDTEAFF.

This clonotype was counted between two and nine times. The chain employs TRBV28 and TRBJ1-6, with D uncertain. The germline CDR1 and CDR2 sequences are MDHEN and SYDVKM. The V gene lost 3 bases and the J gene lost 14 bases, with 8 bases spanning the gap. There are 11 residues in the CDR3. The CDR3 coding sequence is TGTGCCAGCAGTTTTATGGGAACCCTCCACTTT. This codes for CASSFMGTLHF.

This clonotype was detected a few times. The CDR3 nucleotides read TGTGCCAGCAGCAGTATGGGGGTTACCACTGAAGCTTTCTTT. Protein product: CASSSMGVTTEAFF. This rearrangement joins TRBV11-3 to TRBJ1-1; D might be TRBD1 (5 bases). The V gene's germline CDR1 is SGHNT and CDR2 YENEEA. This CDR3 has 14 amino acids. V was clipped by 5 bases and J by 4 bases, with 14 bases between them.

The rearrangement joins TRBV7-2 to TRBJ2-3, with 7 bases that match TRBD2. This CDR3 is 17 amino acids long. Germline V gene lookup returns CDR1 SGHTA and CDR2 FQGNSA. The V segment lost 3 bases and the J segment 2 bases; nucleotides outside the gene matches: 11. The CDR3 DNA follows: TGTGCCAGCAGCTTCGGTAGAGCGGGATTGCCCACAGATACGCAGTATTTT. Amino acids: CASSFGRAGLPTDTQYF.